This T cell receptor (beta chain) was recorded in a study of sequential checkpoint blockade in melanoma. Overall study: Randomization was 1:1 between first-line nivolumab→ipilimumab and ipilimumab→nivolumab.

V was clipped by 3 bases and J by 0 bases; unmatched bases: 3. Germline V CDR1 and CDR2: MNHEY, SMNVEV (reference sequence). The CDR3 covers 15 residues. TCRdb keeps only in-frame clones here, not all; method: immunoSEQ multiplex PCR. Of roughly 11,000 clones listed, about two thirds are singletons. Treatment denoted: randomized to nivolumab then ipilimumab (arm A) or the reverse (arm B). The chain uses TRBV27 and TRBJ2-7, with TRBD2 matching over 9 bases. The input for sequencing was CD8+ T cells sorted from blood (inferred from file names), taken from a patient given nivolumab and ipilimumab in sequence. The clonotype was recovered from a human donor with melanoma. The CDR3 coding sequence is TGTGCCAGCAGTTTGAGCGGGAGGCGCTCCTACGAGCAGTACTTC. Protein: CASSLSGRRSYEQYF.